One sample yielded the 11 T cell receptor beta chains listed below, sequenced in a study of Ad26.COV2.S vaccination and SARS-CoV-2 variants. Documented treatment: some 20 received Ad26.COV2.S at low or high dose, single or two shots; about 5 received placebo; per-sample allocation not given. Day 63 after the first injection of vaccine or placebo was the sampling time. Repertoires were generated with immunoSEQ multiplex PCR, while TCRdb's copy carries only in-frame clones and drops some. Seen here are nearly 400,000 clones, 89% observed once, and the top ten hold over 1.5%. The sample was peripheral blood, taken in a trial of Ad26.COV2.S vaccine versus placebo. The source of these receptors is a person between 18 and 65 years old who received the Ad26.COV2.S COVID-19 vaccine or a placebo.

V gene TRBV3-1 (or the pseudogene TRBV3-2) combines with J gene TRBJ1-2; D uncertain. The length of the CDR3 is 17 residues. CDR1 is LGHDT and CDR2 is YNNKEL in the germline V gene (reference sequence). The V gene lost 0 bases and the J gene lost 0 bases, with 14 bases spanning the gap. The CDR3 loop is CASSQEGLTRSNYGYTF. The CDR3 DNA reads TGTGCCAGCAGCCAAGAAGGCCTTACAAGATCTAACTATGGCTACACCTTC.

The count of this clone is one. The rearrangement joins TRBV7-3 to TRBJ2-3, with 10 bases aligning to TRBD1. Germline lookup yields CDR1 SGHTA and CDR2 FQGTGA. The CDR3 runs to 14 residues. V was clipped by 10 bases and J by 5 bases; unmatched bases: 9. The CDR3 DNA follows: TGTGCCACTAGCCGGGACAGGGGAGGAGATACGCAGTATTTT. It specifies CATSRDRGGDTQYF.

The chain has TRBV7-6 and TRBJ2-1; 10 positions match TRBD2. Unmatched junction bases numbered 4, after V lost 1 base and J lost 4 bases. Germline V gene sequence: CDR1 SGHVS, CDR2 FNYEAQ. The CDR3 runs to 16 residues. CDR3 in amino acids: CASSLEASGRYNEQFF. CDR3 sequence (DNA): TGTGCCAGCAGCTTAGAGGCTAGCGGGAGATACAATGAGCAGTTCTTC. The entire variable domain, with the rest obtained from reference TRBV7-6 and TRBJ2-1, is as follows: GAGVSQSPRYKVTKRGQDVALRCDPISGHVSLYWYRQALGQGPEFLTYFNYEAQQDKSGLPNDRFSAERPEGSISTLTIQRTEQRDSAMYRCASSLEASGRYNEQFFGPGTRLTVL.

The rearrangement uses TRBV4-1 and TRBJ2-3; D is uncertain. This CDR3 region has 18 residues. V was clipped by 0 bases and J by 0 bases, with 16 bases between them. CDR1 and CDR2 (germline): MGHRA, YSYEKL. The CDR3 region is CASSQDPPGPGSTDTQYF. CDR3 nucleotide sequence: TGCGCCAGCAGCCAAGATCCCCCCGGGCCAGGAAGCACAGATACGCAGTATTTT.

CDR3 loop: CASRAQPNEKLFF. CDR3 in DNA: TGTGCCAGCAGAGCACAGCCGAATGAAAAACTGTTTTTT. V is TRBV6-5 and J is TRBJ1-4, with D hard to call. Trimming took off 6 bases at V and 5 bases at J, with 10 bases between the two ends. This CDR3 has 13 amino acids. The germline gives CDR1 MNHEY, CDR2 SVGAGI.

V gene TRBV7-9 combines with J gene TRBJ1-1; 10 bases agree with TRBD1. The trim removed 4 bases at V and 4 bases at J, leaving 6 bases unmatched. This CDR3 comprises 15 residues. Germline V CDR1 and CDR2: SEHNR, FQNEAQ (reference sequence). The DNA for the CDR3 is TGTGCCAGCAGCTCGCCCGGGACAGGGGCCACTGAAGCTTTCTTT. It translates to CASSSPGTGATEAFF. Using reference TRBV7-9 and TRBJ1-1 for the parts outside the CDR3, the full variable domain is DTGVSQNPRHKITKRGQNVTFRCDPISEHNRLYWYRQTLGQGPEFLTYFQNEAQLEKSRLLSDRFSAERPKGSFSTLEIQRTEQGDSAMYLCASSSPGTGATEAFFGQGTRLTVV.

The chain combines TRBV28 with TRBJ1-1; TRBD1 aligns across 7 bases. Per germline, CDR1 MDHEN and CDR2 SYDVKM. CDR3 size: 14 residues. Losses at the gene ends were 5 bases for V and 0 bases for J; bases not matched to a gene: 3. The CDR3 spells CASSRDRMNTEAFF. The CDR3, as DNA: TGTGCCAGCAGTCGGGACAGAATGAACACTGAAGCTTTCTTT.

V is TRBV7-3 and J is TRBJ2-3; D not certain. This CDR3 is 14 amino acids long. The V and J ends lost 2 bases and 6 bases respectively, with 12 bases between them. CDR1 is SGHTA and CDR2 is FQGTGA in the germline V gene. The CDR3, as DNA: TGTGCCAGCAGCTTAGGTCTGGGTACGGATACGCAGTATTTT. Translated: CASSLGLGTDTQYF. Full variable domain (outside the CDR3, taken from reference TRBV7-3 and TRBJ2-3): GAGVSQTPSNKVTEKGKYVELRCDPISGHTALYWYRQSLGQGPEFLIYFQGTGAADDSGLPNDRFFAVRPEGSVSTLKIQRTERGDSAVYLCASSLGLGTDTQYFGPGTRLTVL.

The chain couples TRBV5-5 to TRBJ2-3; 7 nucleotides line up with TRBD1. V dropped 2 bases and J dropped 3; count of bases not matched to a gene: 6. This CDR3 has 15 residues. Germline CDR1 reads SGHKS; CDR2 reads YYEKEE (reference sequence). The CDR3 loop is CASSFMDRMTDTQYF. The DNA for the CDR3 is TGTGCCAGCAGCTTCATGGACAGGATGACAGATACGCAGTATTTT.

The chain carries TRBV7-8 and TRBJ2-5; D possibly uses TRBD1 or TRBD2 (5 bases each). The CDR3 is 13 residues long. Germline CDR1 reads SGHVS; CDR2 reads FQNEAQ. V lost 3 bases, J lost 4 bases, and 9 bases lay in between. The chain's CDR3 is CASSFRGAETQYF. The CDR3 DNA sequence: TGTGCCAGCAGCTTCCGAGGGGCAGAGACCCAGTACTTC. Full variable domain (outside the CDR3, taken from reference TRBV7-8 and TRBJ2-5): GAGVSQSPRYKVAKRGQDVALRCDPISGHVSLFWYQQALGQGPEFLTYFQNEAQLDKSGLPSDRFFAERPEGSVSTLKIQRTQQEDSAVYLCASSFRGAETQYFGPGTRLLVL.

This clone has more than one count but fewer than ten. The CDR3 coding sequence is TGTGCCTGGAGGCCCCAGGGCTCCTACGAGCAGTACTTC. This encodes CAWRPQGSYEQYF. The rearrangement joins TRBV30 to TRBJ2-7; tentative D call: TRBD1 (5 bases). The CDR3 totals 13 residues. The V end lost 3 bases, the J end lost 0 bases, and 9 bases lay between the germline ends. CDR1 and CDR2 from the germline V gene are GTSNPN and SVGIG (reference sequence).